These T cell receptor beta chains were read from a single sample in a study of OX40 agonist ivuxolimab in advanced cancers. Here immunoSEQ multiplex PCR was the method, and the copy in TCRdb shows in-frame clones only, minus some. The sample comprises tens of thousands of clones, 91% of which are singletons, and about 14% rests with the top ten. Material: CD4+ or CD8+ T cells sorted from blood, obtained in a trial of the OX40 agonist ivuxolimab. Receptors were obtained from an adult with an advanced solid tumor such as melanoma, head and neck, liver or kidney cancer. Both conserved end residues are trimmed from each CDR3. A D gene is named only where the DNA matches it firmly.

. TRBV28 ASSLTPTGFYGYT
TRBD1 TRBV11-3 ASSSWDRVDTEAF
TRBD2 TRBV28 ASNQVAGVTYEQY
. TRBV7-8 ASSLEDGADKTAPGTQY
. TRBV19 ASSINSDNEQF
. TRBV28 ASSSRRVGRDIQY
TRBD2 TRBV9 ASSAEPGLAGRKMANEQF
. TRBV5-1 ASSRNGAGIEKLF
TRBD1 TRBV7-9 ASSPGQGDYEQY
TRBD1 TRBV5-1 ASSPGQGTDTQY
TRBD1 TRBV11-2 ASSFGQGTNIQY
. TRBV4-2 ASSQDIGSSSGNTIY
TRBD2 TRBV4-2 ASSQEGTSGSNTGELF
. TRBV19 ASSNPTDRETQY
TRBD1 TRBV19 ASSQGQGSYEQY
. TRBV5-6 ASSLGTAGEQY
TRBD2 TRBV13 ASSLREALGGPYNEQF
. TRBV6-6 ASSYGQEAF
. TRBV11-2 ASSFSLETQY
. TRBV6-5 ASHLGDFNSPLH
. TRBV2 ASIDPQPGEDRYEKLF
. TRBV2 ASSPSVGEYNEQF
. TRBV11-2 ASSQDGTNYGYT
. TRBV5-4 ASNGAGNEQF
. TRBV4-3 ASSQAVESDTQY
. TRBV9 ASSIGRDSNTGELF
TRBD1 TRBV27 ASSTGQGHFSNQPQH
TRBD1 TRBV27 ASRTGGDGYT
TRBD1 TRBV27 ASRPTGGSGANVLT
TRBD1 TRBV4-3 ASSPWGQVPATNEKLF
. TRBV11-2 ASSQQGPEATNEKLF
. TRBV5-6 ASSPMGKGQETQY
. TRBV15 ATRLTDNSGSNQPQH
. TRBV7-9 ASSHDSYEQY
TRBD1 TRBV4-3 ASSRTDRGSQPQH
. TRBV7-3 ASSLGGLTGLSYEQY
TRBD1 TRBV19 ASSLGTGNTEAF
. TRBV18 ASSPGSPEQY